These T cell receptor beta chains were read from a single sample in a study of early T cells in non-severe SARS-CoV-2 infection. TCRdb called the 5' RACE reads again in MiXCR, with one record for every CDR3 protein. Of about 35,000 distinct CDR3 sequences listed, approximately 6% are singletons. The material sequenced was whole blood. These receptors all come from an adult who was a healthcare worker with PCR-confirmed SARS-CoV-2 infection or an uninfected control (not recorded which). The CDR3 runs from the conserved cysteine through the conserved F or W.

TRBJ2-3,TRBV20-1,CSARDRKWYTDTQYF
TRBJ2-1,TRBV7-9,CASSQPSNRDRGNEQFF
TRBJ1-1,TRBV29-1,CGVERTGPSTTEAFF
TRBJ1-5,TRBV7-2,CASSKGQGGQPQHF
TRBJ2-5,TRBV10-2,CASSEGPRLQETQYF
TRBJ2-3,TRBV29-1,CSVEGVYPSTDTQYF
TRBJ1-2,TRBV9,CASSVEGRLNYGYTF
TRBJ2-5,TRBV7-2,CASSFPPGRGGPETQYF
TRBJ1-2,TRBV4-3,CASSQAAQGADGYTF
TRBJ2-3,TRBV18,CASSATGSADTQYF
TRBJ2-5,TRBV4-2,CASSPSAGEGETQYF
TRBJ2-6,TRBV12-3/TRBV12-4,CASSPRGRGRSGANVLTF
TRBJ1-5,TRBV6-5,CASSRGRTGNGNQPQHF
TRBJ2-1,TRBV2,CASYGGEQFF
TRBJ1-5,TRBV15,CATSGGVNQPQHF
TRBJ2-3,TRBV27,CASSLYRGSEDTQYF
TRBJ1-4,TRBV6-6,CASREVEGEKLFF
TRBJ2-7,TRBV27,CASGDRSRTEQYF
TRBJ2-5,TRBV27,CASSLRGLGGETQYF
TRBJ2-3,TRBV24-1,CATSARSGTDTQYF
TRBJ2-3,TRBV6-4,CASSTSGGTDTQYF
TRBJ1-5,TRBV24-1,CATSDLGSPNQPQHF
TRBJ1-3,TRBV7-2,CASSSDRGPGNTIYF
TRBJ2-3,TRBV10-3,CAISVPGTDTQYF
TRBJ2-1,TRBV7-9,CASFRGGAYNEQFF
TRBJ2-2,TRBV5-1,CASSPGQGMTGELFF
TRBJ2-5,TRBV7-2,CASSLASGGARETQYF
TRBJ2-1,TRBV12-5,CASGLVGGLDEQFF
TRBJ1-3,TRBV4-3,CASSQDRGVGNTIYF
TRBJ1-5,TRBV20-1,CSARARGGQPQHF
TRBJ1-1,TRBV20-1,CSAAAGTGDTEAFF
TRBJ1-4,TRBV2,CASSGALQVPSEKLFF
TRBJ2-5,TRBV4-3,CASSQVGLAGRETQYF
TRBJ1-1,TRBV20-1,CSPSGGNTEAFF
TRBJ2-1,TRBV3-1,CASSHRVNEQFF
TRBJ1-1,TRBV7-6,CASSSQTALNTEAFF
TRBJ2-7,TRBV11-3,CASSSGTGLRNEQYF
TRBJ1-1,TRBV11-3,CASSQMDSEAFF
TRBJ1-1,TRBV6-5,CASVSGTTNTEAFF
TRBJ2-3,TRBV20-1,CNEGGATDTQYF
TRBJ1-3,TRBV5-4,CASTRLEGNTIYF
TRBJ2-1,TRBV7-9,CASSLGDSLYNEQFF
TRBJ1-3,TRBV6-6,CASSYTLDRGPGNTIYF
TRBJ1-1,TRBV28,CPSSLPDRVNTEASF
TRBJ1-4,TRBV18,CASSGGPTTNEKLFF
TRBJ1-1,TRBV20-1,CSARDPLGAGTEAFF
TRBJ2-7,TRBV11-2,CASSLGGLAGSSYKQYF
TRBJ1-1,TRBV28,CASSLVNRADTEAFF
TRBJ1-5,TRBV2,CASRGTLINQPQHF